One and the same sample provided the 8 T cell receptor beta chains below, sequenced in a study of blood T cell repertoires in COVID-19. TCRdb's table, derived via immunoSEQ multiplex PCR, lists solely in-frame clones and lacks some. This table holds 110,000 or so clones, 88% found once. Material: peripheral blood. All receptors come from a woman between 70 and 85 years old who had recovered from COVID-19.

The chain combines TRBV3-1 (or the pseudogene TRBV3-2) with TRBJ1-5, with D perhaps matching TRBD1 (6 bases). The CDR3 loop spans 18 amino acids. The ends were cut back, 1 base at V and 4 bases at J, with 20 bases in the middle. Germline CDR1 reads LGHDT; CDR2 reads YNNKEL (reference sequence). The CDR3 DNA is TGTGCCAGCAGCCAAGTAAAACGCCACAGGGTCGCGAATCAGCCCCAGCATTTT. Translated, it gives CASSQVKRHRVANQPQHF.

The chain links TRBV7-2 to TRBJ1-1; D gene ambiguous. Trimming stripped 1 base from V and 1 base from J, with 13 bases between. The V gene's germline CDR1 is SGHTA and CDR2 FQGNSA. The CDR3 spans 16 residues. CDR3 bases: TGTGCCAGCAGCTTAGTAGGAGGGAGGGCGAACACTGAAGCTTTCTTT. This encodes CASSLVGGRANTEAFF.

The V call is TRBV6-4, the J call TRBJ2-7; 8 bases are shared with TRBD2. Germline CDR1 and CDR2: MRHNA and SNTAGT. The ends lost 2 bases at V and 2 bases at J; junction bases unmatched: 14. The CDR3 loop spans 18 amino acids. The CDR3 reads CASSDRTAAGARAYEQYF. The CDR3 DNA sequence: TGTGCCAGCAGTGACCGGACAGCAGCGGGAGCCCGGGCCTACGAGCAGTACTTC.

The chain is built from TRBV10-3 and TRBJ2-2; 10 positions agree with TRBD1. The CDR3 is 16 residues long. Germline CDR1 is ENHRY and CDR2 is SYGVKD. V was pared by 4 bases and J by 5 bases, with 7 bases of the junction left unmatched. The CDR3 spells CAISVGTGAGTGELFF. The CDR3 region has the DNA TGTGCCATCAGTGTTGGGACAGGGGCCGGGACCGGGGAGCTGTTTTTT.

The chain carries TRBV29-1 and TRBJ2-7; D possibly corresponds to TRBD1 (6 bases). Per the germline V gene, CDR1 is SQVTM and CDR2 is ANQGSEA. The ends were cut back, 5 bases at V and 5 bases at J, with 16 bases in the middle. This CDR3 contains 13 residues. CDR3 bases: TGCAGCGTTCCGGGGCAGGGGAGCGACGAGCAGTACTTC. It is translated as CSVPGQGSDEQYF.

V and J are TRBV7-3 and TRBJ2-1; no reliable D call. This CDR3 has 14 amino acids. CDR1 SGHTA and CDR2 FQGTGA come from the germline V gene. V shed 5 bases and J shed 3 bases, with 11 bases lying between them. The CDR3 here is CASSPTIDYNEQFF. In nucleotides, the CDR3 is TGTGCCAGCAGCCCAACTATCGACTACAATGAGCAGTTCTTC.

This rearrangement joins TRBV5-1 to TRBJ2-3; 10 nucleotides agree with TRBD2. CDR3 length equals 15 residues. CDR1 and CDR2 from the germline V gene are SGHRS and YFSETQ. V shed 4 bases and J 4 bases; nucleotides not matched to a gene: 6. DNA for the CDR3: TGCGCCAGCAGCCAGCTAGCGGGAGCCGCAGATACGCAGTATTTT. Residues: CASSQLAGAADTQYF. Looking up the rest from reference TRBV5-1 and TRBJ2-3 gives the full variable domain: KAGVTQTPRYLIKTRGQQVTLSCSPISGHRSVSWYQQTPGQGLQFLFEYFSETQRNKGNFPGRFSGRQFSNSRSEMNVSTLELGDSALYLCASSQLAGAADTQYFGPGTRLTVL.

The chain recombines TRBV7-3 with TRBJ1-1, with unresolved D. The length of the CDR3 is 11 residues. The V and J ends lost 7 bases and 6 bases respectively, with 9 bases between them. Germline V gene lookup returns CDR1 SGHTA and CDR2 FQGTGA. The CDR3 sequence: CASNPGAEAFF. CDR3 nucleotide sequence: TGTGCCAGCAACCCGGGAGCTGAAGCTTTCTTT.